What follows are 25 T cell receptor beta chains derived from one specimen sequenced in a study of naive and memory T cell subsets. Study-wide findings and caveats: Possibly reflecting memory cells re-expressing CD45RA, a few larger clonotypes occurred in naive repertoires, especially CD8.

These receptors are not linked to any known antigen. An equimolar mix of two oligonucleotides served as the beta constant-region primer for TRBC1 and TRBC2. Nested alpha and beta constant-region primers with the SP2 primer drove four PCR rounds on ligated cDNA. TCRdb fed the UMI-ligation and nested PCR reads into MiXCR, producing one record per CDR3 protein. There are around 160,000 distinct CDR3 sequences in the sample; roughly 23% occur only once, and 0.11% lies in the top ten. Sequencing was performed on naive CD4+ T cells from blood. The receptors originated from a human donor in good health.

The sample holds a few counts of this clonotype. V gene TRBV7-9 combines with J gene TRBJ2-4; D is tentatively TRBD1 or TRBD2 (5 bases each). V was trimmed by 2 bases and J by 8 bases, leaving 13 bases between them. The CDR3 runs to 14 residues. Per the germline V gene, CDR1 is SEHNR and CDR2 is FQNEAQ (reference sequence). The CDR3 loop reads CASSLSPRGDIQYF. DNA of the CDR3: TGTGCCAGCAGCTTATCTCCGAGAGGGGACATTCAGTACTTC.

This clonotype was detected ten times or more. This rearrangement joins TRBV6-5 to TRBJ2-7, with TRBD2 identical over 16 bases. Germline CDR1 is MNHEY and CDR2 is SVGAGI. The CDR3 totals 18 residues. The junction had 6 bases not matched to a gene; V was cut back by 2 bases and J by 2 bases. This chain's CDR3 is CASSYTGTSGRATYEQYF. DNA of the CDR3: TGTGCCAGCAGTTACACAGGGACTAGCGGGAGGGCAACCTACGAGCAGTACTTC.

This clonotype was seen ten or more times. The gene calls are TRBV6-5 and TRBJ2-5; no definite D call. This CDR3 is 12 amino acids long. With 0 bases removed from V and 5 bases from J, the gap between germline ends came to 4 bases. CDR1 is MNHEY, CDR2 SVGAGI, per germline. The CDR3 loop reads CASSYSGETQYF. The CDR3 region has the DNA TGTGCCAGCAGTTACTCAGGGGAGACCCAGTACTTC.

This chain uses TRBV19 with TRBJ1-5, with D unresolved. Deletions cut 3 bases from V and 5 bases from J, with 17 bases between. Germline loops: CDR1 LNHDA, CDR2 SQIVND (reference sequence). The CDR3 spans 16 residues. The CDR3 DNA reads TGTGCCAGTAGTATCGGTCGTCCAAAGGCCCATCAGCCCCAGCATTTT. Protein sequence: CASSIGRPKAHQPQHF.

This clonotype was counted many times. The CDR3 DNA is TGTGCCAGCAGCTTAGCGGTAGTAAACACCATATATTTT. This encodes CASSLAVVNTIYF. V and J are TRBV11-2 and TRBJ1-3; D ambiguous. Germline V gene sequence: CDR1 SGHAT, CDR2 FQNNGV. The V gene lost 1 base and the J gene lost 6 bases, with 7 bases spanning the gap. The CDR3 spans 13 residues.

In this sample, this clonotype turned up a few times. The chain has TRBV4-2 and TRBJ2-1; 12 bases align to TRBD2. CDR1 LGHNA and CDR2 YNFKEQ come from the germline V gene. V was clipped by 0 bases and J by 0 bases; unmatched bases: 21. The CDR3 totals 24 residues. The CDR3 region is CASSQDALPFAELAGGLSYNEQFF. The DNA for the CDR3 is TGTGCCAGCAGCCAAGATGCGCTACCTTTCGCCGAACTAGCGGGAGGCCTCTCCTACAATGAGCAGTTCTTC.

This clonotype was recorded at least ten times. The chain carries TRBV20-1 and TRBJ1-5, with D uncertain. CDR3 size: 13 residues. The germline V and J ends were trimmed by 1 base and 1 base, with 5 bases remaining between them. Germline V gene data show CDR1 as DFQATT and CDR2 as SNEGSKA (reference sequence). CDR3 protein: CSARGRSNQPQHF. DNA of the CDR3: TGCAGTGCTAGAGGGCGGAGCAATCAGCCCCAGCATTTT.

This clonotype was observed at least ten times. J is TRBJ2-7 and V is TRBV29-1; 8 bases fit TRBD1. Per germline, CDR1 SQVTM and CDR2 ANQGSEA. V dropped 7 bases and J dropped 2; count of bases not matched to a gene: 4. CDR3 size: 12 residues. The CDR3 nucleotides are TGCAGCGGAAAGGACAGGGCCTACGAGCAGTACTTC. It encodes CSGKDRAYEQYF.

In its sample, this clonotype was seen many times. The chain carries TRBV29-1 and TRBJ1-1; D gene ambiguous. The ends were cut back, 5 bases at V and 0 bases at J, with 7 bases in the middle. CDR3 length: 12 amino acids. Germline CDR1 is SQVTM and CDR2 is ANQGSEA. This CDR3 is CSVSPMNTEAFF. CDR3 nucleotide sequence: TGCAGCGTTAGTCCCATGAACACTGAAGCTTTCTTT.

The table lists this clonotype with many counts. The genes are TRBV6-5 and TRBJ2-7; 7 bases match TRBD1. The V and J ends lost 0 bases and 6 bases, in that order; junction bases with no gene match: 8. This CDR3 spans 15 amino acids. In germline, CDR1 is MNHEY, CDR2 SVGAGI. The CDR3 sequence: CASSYSGTAAFEQYF. The CDR3 bases are TGTGCCAGCAGTTACTCCGGGACAGCCGCCTTCGAGCAGTACTTC.

This clonotype was seen repeatedly, ten times or more. The CDR3: CASSQVSYEQYF. The CDR3 DNA reads TGTGCCAGCAGTCAGGTCTCTTACGAGCAGTACTTC. The rearrangement uses TRBV12-3 or TRBV12-4 and TRBJ2-7, with unresolved D. Trimming cost V 5 bases and J 4 bases, with 9 bases left between them. This CDR3 contains 12 residues.

The chain has TRBV7-2 and TRBJ1-5; 8 positions agree with TRBD1. The CDR3 loop spans 17 amino acids. With V trimmed by 4 bases and J by 2 bases, 10 bases remained unmatched. CDR1 SGHTA and CDR2 FQGNSA come from the germline V gene. CDR3 region: CASSSGQGDRGNQPQHF. Here the CDR3 DNA reads TGTGCCAGCAGCTCCGGACAGGGAGATCGGGGCAATCAGCCCCAGCATTTT.

J is TRBJ2-1 and V is TRBV4-3, with D perhaps assigned TRBD1 or TRBD2 (5 bases each). From germline, CDR1 is LGHNA and CDR2 YSLEER. The CDR3 spans 18 residues. The germline V and J ends were trimmed by 3 bases and 2 bases, with 20 bases remaining between them. CDR3 loop: CASSQEPPGASTYNEQFF. The CDR3 region has the DNA TGCGCCAGCAGCCAGGAGCCCCCCGGGGCCTCCACCTACAATGAGCAGTTCTTC.

This clonotype has more than one count but fewer than ten. The chain uses TRBV6-5 and TRBJ2-1; 7 bases agree with TRBD2. Germline V lookup: CDR1 MNHEY, CDR2 SVGAGI. This CDR3 is 15 amino acids long. Losses at the gene ends were 6 bases for V and 0 bases for J; bases not matched to a gene: 5. CDR3 region: CASSSGTNSYNEQFF. CDR3 coding DNA: TGTGCCAGCAGCTCCGGGACTAACTCCTACAATGAGCAGTTCTTC.

In this sample, this clonotype turned up many times. The chain couples TRBV20-1 to TRBJ2-1; TRBD1 aligns across 9 bases. The J segment lost 4 bases and the V segment lost 6 bases, leaving 4 bases of the junction unmatched. This CDR3 is built from 13 residues. Germline V gives CDR1 DFQATT, CDR2 SNEGSKA (reference sequence). The DNA of the CDR3 is TGCAGTGCGCCGGGACAGGGTTACAATGAGCAGTTCTTC. It encodes CSAPGQGYNEQFF.

V usage is TRBV28 and J usage is TRBJ1-1; weak D call: TRBD1 (5 bases). This CDR3 has 17 amino acids. With 2 bases removed from V and 1 base from J, the gap between germline ends came to 17 bases. Germline CDR1 is MDHEN and CDR2 is SYDVKM. The CDR3 here is CASSLAPLRDGNTEAFF. CDR3 DNA sequence: TGTGCCAGCAGTTTAGCGCCACTGAGGGACGGGAACACTGAAGCTTTCTTT.

This clonotype was observed at least ten times. This chain uses TRBV29-1 with TRBJ2-7, with TRBD1 as a possible D gene (5 bases). Trimming left V 4 bases short and J 2 bases short, with 9 bases between. The CDR3 covers 12 residues. Germline CDR1 reads SQVTM; CDR2 reads ANQGSEA. The CDR3 protein is CSVVQGTYEQYF. Written as DNA, the CDR3 is TGCAGCGTTGTCCAGGGAACCTACGAGCAGTACTTC.

The rearrangement uses TRBV10-3 and TRBJ2-1, with TRBD2 matching over 11 bases. The CDR3 is 15 amino acids. V lost 2 bases to trimming and J lost 9 bases; unmatched junction nucleotides: 6. The germline CDR1 and CDR2 sequences are ENHRY and SYGVKD. CDR3 nucleotide sequence: TGTGCCATCAGTGAGACTAGCGGGAGTGGAAGTGAGCAGTTCTTC. It encodes CAISETSGSGSEQFF.

V is TRBV28 and J is TRBJ2-7, with D possibly TRBD1 on 6 matching bases. The germline V gene encodes CDR1 MDHEN and CDR2 SYDVKM. Between the trimmed V and J ends, which lost 5 bases and 3 bases, there was a span of 17 bases. The CDR3 covers 15 residues. This chain's CDR3 is CASSPATGIVYEQYF. CDR3 DNA: TGTGCCAGCAGTCCCGCGACAGGTATTGTCTACGAGCAGTACTTC.

This clonotype was seen a few times. This chain joins TRBV29-1 and TRBJ2-7, with TRBD2 identical over 9 bases. CDR3 size: 15 residues. J gave up 4 bases and V 5 bases, and 12 bases lay outside the gene matches. The germline CDR1 and CDR2 sequences are SQVTM and ANQGSEA. The CDR3 spells CSVRDRREGRYEQYF. Written as DNA, the CDR3 is TGCAGCGTTCGTGACAGGCGGGAGGGCCGGTACGAGCAGTACTTC.

This clonotype was seen more than once but under ten times. The chain employs TRBV28 and TRBJ2-7, with D possibly being TRBD1 (5 bases). Germline CDR1 and CDR2: MDHEN and SYDVKM. CDR3 length: 12 amino acids. V shed 1 base and J shed 10 bases, with 11 bases lying between them. CDR3 in DNA: TGTGCCAGCAGTTTATTGGGGCTGTATCAGTACTTC. Its translation is CASSLLGLYQYF. Full variable domain (missing parts from reference TRBV28 and TRBJ2-7): DVKVTQSSRYLVKRTGEKVFLECVQDMDHENMFWYRQDPGLGLRLIYFSYDVKMKEKGDIPEGYSVSREKKERFSLILESASTNQTSMYLCASSLLGLYQYFGPGTRLTVT.

This chain connects TRBV12-3 or TRBV12-4 to TRBJ1-5, with D maybe TRBD1 (5 bases). V was pared by 4 bases and J by 7 bases, with 17 bases between. There are 15 residues in the CDR3. CDR3 loop: CASSSRGQGGQPQHF. In DNA, the CDR3 is TGTGCCAGCAGTTCGCGGGGTCAGGGTGGCCAGCCCCAGCATTTT.

This clonotype was recorded at least ten times. The chain is built from TRBV29-1 and TRBJ2-7, with 8 bases aligning to TRBD1. Germline V gives CDR1 SQVTM, CDR2 ANQGSEA. Unmatched junction bases numbered 6, after V lost 7 bases and J lost 1 base. The CDR3 contains 13 residues. This chain's CDR3 is CSALGDRSYEQYF. CDR3 sequence (DNA): TGCAGCGCTCTTGGGGACAGGTCCTACGAGCAGTACTTC.

This CDR3 is CASGSDLNTGELFF. The CDR3 DNA follows: TGTGCTAGTGGCTCGGACCTAAACACCGGGGAGCTGTTTTTT. V and J are TRBV12-5 and TRBJ2-2, with D hard to call. CDR1 and CDR2 from the germline V gene are LGHNT and FRNRAP. The CDR3 has 14 residues. V shed 6 bases and J shed 2 bases, with 10 bases lying between them.

This chain joins TRBV28 and TRBJ2-3, with 8 bases that match TRBD2. The germline CDR1 and CDR2 sequences are MDHEN and SYDVKM. This CDR3 is built from 15 residues. Germline trimming cut 3 bases from V and 3 bases from J; bases unmatched to any gene: 5. The CDR3 DNA is TGTGCCAGCAGTTTTTTCGGACTAGCTACAGATACGCAGTATTTT. Amino acid sequence: CASSFFGLATDTQYF.